This T cell receptor (beta chain) appears in the sequencing data of a study of T cells in Graves' hyperthyroidism and ophthalmopathy. Study summary: Peripheral blood was taken when the disease was first diagnosed, before any treatment began.

Study results and caveats: By a 13 V-J model, ophthalmopathy was set apart from stable hyperthyroidism. Blood also carried most thyroid clonotypes expanded above 0.001.

The sample holds many counts of this clonotype. The antigen is unknown. The TCR beta CDR3 regions underwent amplification using RNA transcripts as the source. The primer set for the first-round RT-PCR of the TCR CDR3 was HTBI. TCRdb re-derived calls from the multiplex PCR reads in MiXCR, one entry per CDR3 protein. The top ten clones hold approximately 4.3% of a sample with 600,000 to 700,000 distinct CDR3 sequences, approximately 14% of them seen once. Trimming took off 7 bases at V and 8 bases at J, with 14 bases between the two ends. The germline V gene has CDR1 LNHDA and CDR2 SQIVND (reference sequence). This CDR3 is 12 amino acids long.

Sequenced: blood. The chain employs TRBV19 and TRBJ1-1; D is unresolved. The receptor's source is a woman aged 40-49 years with Graves' ophthalmopathy. CDR3: CASITIAREAFF. Here the CDR3 DNA reads TGTGCCAGTATCACAATCGCAAGGGAAGCTTTCTTT.